Each of the 27 T cell receptor beta chains below was sequenced from the same sample in a study of cytomegalovirus exposure and HLA in healthy donors. Clones were read by immunoSEQ multiplex PCR, and TCRdb kept only the in-frame ones, dropping some. The sample consists of about 95,000 clones, about 85% of them appearing once. Sequences were obtained from PBMCs. Receptors were obtained from a man between 18 and 29 years old in good health and CMV-seropositive.

This clone was picked up a small number of times. This rearrangement joins TRBV19 to TRBJ1-1; D remains unclear. This CDR3 contains 14 residues. V was cut by 5 bases and J by 0 bases, with 10 bases left in between. CDR1 is LNHDA, CDR2 SQIVND, per germline (reference sequence). In DNA, the CDR3 is TGTGCCAGTAGTCTGAACGGGGTGAACACTGAAGCTTTCTTT. As protein: CASSLNGVNTEAFF. The complete variable domain, with remaining parts taken from reference TRBV19 and TRBJ1-1, reads DGGITQSPKYLFRKEGQNVTLSCEQNLNHDAMYWYRQDPGQGLRLIYYSQIVNDFQKGDIAEGYSVSREKKESFPLTVTSAQKNPTAFYLCASSLNGVNTEAFFGQGTRLTVV.

The chain recombines TRBV6-5 with TRBJ1-2, with D possibly matching TRBD1 (6 bases). The CDR3 is 14 residues long. Germline CDR1 and CDR2: MNHEY and SVGAGI. Trimming pared 6 bases from V and 4 bases from J, leaving 15 bases between. The CDR3 DNA reads TGTGCCAGCAGAAAAACCGGGACAACCTATGGCTACACCTTC. Translated: CASRKTGTTYGYTF.

The chain couples TRBV19 to TRBJ1-2; perhaps TRBD1 as D (5 bases). The CDR3 contains 13 residues. Trimming pared 5 bases from V and 3 bases from J, leaving 10 bases between. Germline V gene data show CDR1 as LNHDA and CDR2 as SQIVND (reference sequence). CDR3 sequence (DNA): TGTGCCAGTAGTTCCCAGGGTGACTATGGCTACACCTTC. It codes for CASSSQGDYGYTF.

CDR3 in amino acids: CASSYRASEGEKLFF. The CDR3 DNA is TGTGCCAGCAGTTACCGGGCCTCGGAGGGGGAAAAACTGTTTTTT. V is TRBV28 and J is TRBJ1-4, with D perhaps matching TRBD1 (5 bases). This CDR3 region has 15 residues. Per germline, CDR1 MDHEN and CDR2 SYDVKM. V lost 4 bases, J lost 8 bases, and 17 bases lay in between. Combining the CDR3 with reference TRBV28 and TRBJ1-4 gives the whole variable domain DVKVTQSSRYLVKRTGEKVFLECVQDMDHENMFWYRQDPGLGLRLIYFSYDVKMKEKGDIPEGYSVSREKKERFSLILESASTNQTSMYLCASSYRASEGEKLFFGSGTQLSVL.

The rearrangement uses TRBV5-1 and TRBJ2-5, with D tentatively TRBD2 (6 bases). Trimming pared 0 bases from V and 2 bases from J, leaving 8 bases between. This CDR3 region has 14 residues. Per germline, CDR1 SGHRS and CDR2 YFSETQ. The CDR3 bases are TGCGCCAGCAGCTTGGCAGGGACTCAAGAGACCCAGTACTTC. This gives the protein CASSLAGTQETQYF.

The V and J genes are TRBV6-5 and TRBJ2-7, with 13 bases identical to TRBD2. The CDR3 covers 15 residues. V shed 5 bases and J 6 bases; nucleotides not matched to a gene: 7. Germline assignment: CDR1 MNHEY and CDR2 SVGAGI. CDR3 bases: TGTGCCAGCAGTGCCGGACTAGCGGGAGTGGGCGAGCAGTACTTC. This gives the protein CASSAGLAGVGEQYF.

This chain joins TRBV5-1 and TRBJ2-7; 13 bases match TRBD2. The CDR3 is made up of 14 amino acids. Germline-derived CDR1 and CDR2 are SGHRS and YFSETQ. The trim removed 4 bases at V and 5 bases at J, leaving 3 bases unmatched. The CDR3 DNA follows: TGCGCCAGCAGCAGAGGGACTAGCGGGAACGAGCAGTACTTC. Its protein is CASSRGTSGNEQYF.

The CDR3 nucleotides read TGTGCCAGCAGTTATAGCGCTTACACAGATACGCAGTATTTT. Residues: CASSYSAYTDTQYF. This chain joins TRBV6-5 and TRBJ2-3, with D possibly being TRBD2 (5 bases). The CDR3 extends over 14 amino acids. CDR1 and CDR2 from the germline V gene are MNHEY and SVGAGI. V dropped 3 bases and J dropped 2 bases, with 9 bases sitting between them.

The chain uses TRBV15 and TRBJ1-5; a weak D match, TRBD1 (5 bases). Germline assignment: CDR1 LNHNV and CDR2 YYDKDF (reference sequence). The CDR3 loop spans 15 amino acids. Trimming shortened V by 0 bases and J by 4 bases, and 10 bases separated the two germline ends. Written as DNA, the CDR3 is TGTGCCACCAGCAGAGATGTATCAGGGAATCAGCCCCAGCATTTT. It translates to CATSRDVSGNQPQHF.

The chain joins TRBV6-6 to TRBJ2-4, with TRBD1 identical over 8 bases. Germline CDR1 is MNHNY and CDR2 is SVGAGI (reference sequence). Trimming at V came to 2 bases and at J to 7 bases, leaving 7 bases not matched to a gene. CDR3 length equals 15 residues. CDR3 in amino acids: CASSYLAGGENIQYF. CDR3 DNA sequence: TGTGCCAGCAGTTACCTTGCAGGGGGCGAGAACATTCAGTACTTC.

The chain uses TRBV6-1 and TRBJ2-7; 7 nucleotides line up with TRBD1. Losses at the gene ends were 1 base for V and 0 bases for J; bases not matched to a gene: 9. This CDR3 has 17 residues. Germline V gene lookup returns CDR1 MNHNS and CDR2 SASEGT. The CDR3 DNA sequence: TGTGCCAGCAGTGAAGGTCTGGGGACAGCGTACTCCTACGAGCAGTACGTC. As protein: CASSEGLGTAYSYEQYV.

The chain uses TRBV28 and TRBJ2-1, with 9 bases aligning to TRBD1. The CDR3 has 18 residues. V was clipped by 2 bases and J by 6 bases; unmatched bases: 14. Germline CDR1 and CDR2: MDHEN and SYDVKM. As DNA, the CDR3 is TGTGCCAGCAGTTTACTACATATCGGGGACAGGGAAACCAATGAGCAGTTCTTC. The encoded protein is CASSLLHIGDRETNEQFF.

The rearrangement links TRBV5-4 to TRBJ2-5, with D possibly matching TRBD2 (6 bases). Trimming left V 0 bases short and J 0 bases short, with 12 bases between. This CDR3 has 16 amino acids. The germline CDR1 and CDR2 sequences are SGHNT and YYREEE (reference sequence). The CDR3 DNA sequence: TGTGCCAGCAGCTTGGTCGCTGGGGGGTACCAAGAGACCCAGTACTTC. Translation: CASSLVAGGYQETQYF. The variable domain in full, completed from reference TRBV5-4 and TRBJ2-5, reads ETGVTQSPTHLIKTRGQQVTLRCSSQSGHNTVSWYQQALGQGPQFIFQYYREEENGRGNFPPRFSGLQFPNYSSELNVNALELDDSALYLCASSLVAGGYQETQYFGPGTRLLVL.

This chain connects TRBV11-2 to TRBJ2-1, with 7 bases fitting TRBD2. The germline V gene has CDR1 SGHAT and CDR2 FQNNGV. This CDR3 spans 14 amino acids. V shed 5 bases and J 7 bases; nucleotides not matched to a gene: 8. In DNA, the CDR3 is TGTGCCAGCAGCCTTAGACTAGCAGGGAATGAGCAGTTCTTC. Protein product: CASSLRLAGNEQFF.

The chain links TRBV5-4 to TRBJ2-2; 8 positions agree with TRBD1. CDR1 is SGHNT and CDR2 is YYREEE in the germline V gene (reference sequence). V lost 5 bases and J lost 1; bases outside the gene matches: 7. The CDR3 covers 16 residues. The CDR3 DNA reads TGTGCCAGCAGTTATGGAGGGACAGGGAACACCGGGGAGCTGTTTTTT. Translation: CASSYGGTGNTGELFF.

The chain is built from TRBV10-3 and TRBJ2-1; 8 nucleotides match TRBD2. V lost 3 bases, J lost 6 bases, and 4 bases stayed unmatched. Germline CDR1 and CDR2: ENHRY and SYGVKD. The CDR3 sequence is 14 residues long. CDR3 nucleotide sequence: TGTGCCATCAGTGAAGAACTAGCGGTCAATGAGCAGTTCTTC. Encoded protein: CAISEELAVNEQFF.

J is TRBJ2-1 and V is TRBV11-2, with TRBD1 identical over 10 bases. The CDR3 is 14 amino acids. V lost 5 bases, J lost 10 bases, and 8 bases stayed unmatched. Germline V lookup: CDR1 SGHAT, CDR2 FQNNGV. Here the CDR3 DNA reads TGTGCCAGCAGCCTAGGGACAGGGGATGGGGAGCAGTTCTTC. Encoded protein: CASSLGTGDGEQFF.

This clone came up once. The chain employs TRBV2 and TRBJ2-5; the D is unclear. The CDR3 extends over 11 amino acids. Deletions cut 7 bases from V and 7 bases from J, with 10 bases between. CDR1 is SNHLY and CDR2 is FYNNEI in the germline V gene. The CDR3 is CASTPSGTQYF. The CDR3 bases are TGTGCCAGCACCCCCTCGGGGACCCAGTACTTC.

This chain uses TRBV5-8 with TRBJ2-7; 7 nucleotides agree with TRBD1. CDR1 and CDR2 from the germline V gene are SGHTS and YDEGEE. J lost 3 bases, V lost 4 bases, and 16 bases had no gene match. The CDR3 is made up of 17 amino acids. CDR3 coding DNA: TGTGCCAGCAGCCTCCGGACTCTAAGAGGGGGCAGCTACGAGCAGTACGTC. Translating gives CASSLRTLRGGSYEQYV.

The chain is built from TRBV10-2 and TRBJ1-2; possibly TRBD1 for D (6 bases). The V end lost 2 bases, the J end lost 4 bases, and 8 bases lay between the germline ends. The CDR3 loop spans 13 amino acids. CDR1 and CDR2 from the germline V gene are WSHSY and SAAADI. The CDR3 nucleotides read TGCGCCAGCAGTGAGGGACAGAGCTATGGCTACACCTTC. Protein: CASSEGQSYGYTF.

The rearrangement links TRBV27 to TRBJ1-1; 7 nucleotides align to TRBD1. Trimming at V came to 4 bases and at J to 1 base, leaving 6 bases not matched to a gene. From germline, CDR1 is MNHEY and CDR2 SMNVEV (reference sequence). This CDR3 has 15 residues. CDR3 in DNA: TGTGCCAGCAGTTACAGGGGATCGGCGAACACTGAAGCTTTCTTT. Translation: CASSYRGSANTEAFF.

The chain employs TRBV7-6 and TRBJ2-1, with 15 bases that match TRBD2. The germline gives CDR1 SGHVS, CDR2 FNYEAQ. This CDR3 region has 15 residues. Trimming at V came to 3 bases and at J to 7 bases, leaving 1 base not matched to a gene. CDR3 in amino acids: CASSFGLAGGNEQFF. CDR3 in DNA: TGTGCCAGCAGCTTCGGACTAGCGGGAGGGAATGAGCAGTTCTTC.

The chain has TRBV27 and TRBJ2-1; weak D call: TRBD2 (5 bases). CDR1 is MNHEY, CDR2 SMNVEV, per germline (reference sequence). Trimming pared 2 bases from V and 0 bases from J, leaving 11 bases between. The CDR3 sequence is 16 residues long. DNA of the CDR3: TGTGCCAGCAGTTTAGAGGGTAAAAGCTCCTACAATGAGCAGTTCTTC. The encoded protein is CASSLEGKSSYNEQFF.

The chain carries TRBV9 and TRBJ1-3; D is perhaps TRBD1 (6 bases). CDR3 length equals 16 residues. Germline CDR1 reads SGDLS; CDR2 reads YYNGEE. V lost 0 bases and J 4 bases, leaving 14 bases between the germline ends. CDR3 in amino acids: CASSVEQGVRGNTIYF. The CDR3 nucleotides read TGTGCCAGCAGCGTAGAACAGGGCGTGAGAGGAAACACCATATATTTT. Filled out from reference TRBV9 and TRBJ1-3, the complete variable domain reads DSGVTQTPKHLITATGQRVTLRCSPRSGDLSVYWYQQSLDQGLQFLIQYYNGEERAKGNILERFSAQQFPDLHSELNLSSLELGDSALYFCASSVEQGVRGNTIYFGEGSWLTVV.

The rearrangement joins TRBV9 to TRBJ1-1, with 9 bases aligning to TRBD1. The CDR3 is 14 residues long. From germline, CDR1 is SGDLS and CDR2 YYNGEE. The V and J ends lost 0 bases and 5 bases, in that order; junction bases with no gene match: 2. CDR3 protein: CASSVEGQGTEAFF. CDR3 in DNA: TGTGCCAGCAGCGTAGAGGGACAGGGAACTGAAGCTTTCTTT.

This clone was counted a few times. This rearrangement joins TRBV6-1 to TRBJ2-7; 11 bases fit TRBD1. V dropped 1 base and J dropped 3; count of bases not matched to a gene: 2. The CDR3 sequence is 15 residues long. The germline gives CDR1 MNHNS, CDR2 SASEGT. Here the CDR3 DNA reads TGTGCCAGCAGTGAAGGGACAGGGGGCTACTACGAGCAGTACGTC. Its protein product is CASSEGTGGYYEQYV.

The gene calls are TRBV6-1 and TRBJ2-5, with 7 bases identical to TRBD2. This CDR3 region has 15 residues. The germline CDR1 and CDR2 sequences are MNHNS and SASEGT. Trimming cost V 0 bases and J 2 bases; bases outside gene matches: 3. CDR3 in DNA: TGTGCCAGCAGTGAAGCTTCGGGGGGTCAAGAGACCCAGTACTTC. This gives the protein CASSEASGGQETQYF.